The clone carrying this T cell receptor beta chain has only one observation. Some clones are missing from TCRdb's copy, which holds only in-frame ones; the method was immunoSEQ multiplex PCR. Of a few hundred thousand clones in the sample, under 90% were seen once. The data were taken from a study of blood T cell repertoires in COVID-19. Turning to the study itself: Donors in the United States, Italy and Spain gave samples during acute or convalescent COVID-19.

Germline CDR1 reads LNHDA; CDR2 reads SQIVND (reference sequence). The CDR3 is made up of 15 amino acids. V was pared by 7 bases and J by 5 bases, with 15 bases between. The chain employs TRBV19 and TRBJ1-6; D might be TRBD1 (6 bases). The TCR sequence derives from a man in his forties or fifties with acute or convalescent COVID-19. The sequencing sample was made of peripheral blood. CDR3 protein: CASKPIGQNNSPLHF. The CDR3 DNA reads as TGTGCCAGTAAACCCATCGGACAGAATAATTCACCCCTCCACTTT.